This section outlines one T cell receptor beta chain sequence together with its context. Its antigen is not yet known. No quality values exist for individual bases; no much larger clone is one base distant. These data come from a study of graft-versus-host responses after intestinal transplantation (dated by TCRdb to 2020 to 2022). About the investigation overall: The transplants that recipients received were multivisceral, liver-intestinal, or isolated intestinal. Anti-thymocyte globulin induction was given to all recipients, followed by maintenance tacrolimus and steroids for two to four years. Bulk TCR-beta CDR3 sequencing was used to track graft-versus-host and host-versus-graft alloreactive T cell clones in the graft, circulation and bone marrow after intestinal transplantation. To identify alloreactive clones, pre-transplant mixed lymphocyte reaction products were sequenced and then compared with unstimulated pre-transplant donor and recipient T cells. A cohort of fewer than 25 intestinal transplant recipients, including one retransplant, was enrolled, and a few patients lacking pretransplant specimens were excluded. A peak of at least 4% donor T cells among recipient peripheral blood mononuclear cells was the definition used for donor T cell macrochimerism. Rather than being sequenced by the commercial service, samples from a few later patients were sequenced in-house on an Illumina MiSeq and processed with MiXCR.

From a lookup of the germline V gene (reference sequence), CDR1 and CDR2 are LNHDA and SQIVND. The CDR3 has 15 amino acids, counting the end cysteine and phenylalanine. CDR3 DNA is the only sequence kept; it has 45 bases, read in frame from the first base. Relative to germline, V is missing 3 bases and J is missing 1 base, with 5 bases of the junction outside any gene match. Preparation of the library involved the immunoSEQ multiplex PCR assay. Adaptive Biotechnologies carried out high-throughput TCR-beta CDR3 sequencing of genomic DNA for most patients. From the authors' description of their analysis: TCR sequencing data for roughly 17 patients were retrieved from Adaptive's ImmunoSEQ software; three other patients were processed with MiXCR and VDJtools. CDR3 nucleotide sequences shared between donor and recipient were removed because the origin of such sequences could not be assigned. To count as alloreactive, a clone needed at least 2-fold expansion over unstimulated cells and a minimum CFSE-low frequency of 0.002% (template counts) or 0.001% (read counts). Clones detected in sequenced pre-transplant spleen, lymph node, or MLR CFSE-low populations of the donor or recipient were defined as mappable. Cumulative frequency of alloreactive clones was calculated as a percentage of all sequences weighted by copy number. TCRdb took over this immuneACCESS table, retaining in-frame rearrangements with V and J assigned. Such tables are incomplete; in checked studies, under half of the missing clones stem from an unresolved V gene, and the remainder is unexplained. The DNA was the basis for D and trimming; V, J and clone size are from that table. The sample contains more than 3,500 clones, approximately 80% of them found a single time. The top ten clonotypes cover approximately 6.6% of the sample.

Paper-wide results and their limitations: The conclusions were limited by the relatively low number and heterogeneity of the intestinal transplant patients. High GvH to HvG T cell clonal ratios were observed in the allografts of patients with donor T cell macrochimerism. Early after transplant, peak levels of circulating GvH clones were associated with declines in HvG clones. GvH clones were detected in recipient bone marrow, and some appeared earlier in ileal mucosa or blood, consistent with an intestinal mucosal origin.

Intraepithelial and lamina propria lymphocytes were isolated from graft specimens using dithiothreitol, EDTA incubations and collagenase D digestion. Serial intestinal graft biopsy specimens collected up to 600 days after transplant underwent bulk TCR-beta sequencing. The sample was ileum tissue, taken 9 days after transplant. This receptor was taken from a human patient who received an intestinal transplant, so some T cells may come from the graft donor. The rearrangement combines TRBV19 with TRBJ2-5, with 7 bases aligning to TRBD2. The DNA sequence is as follows: TGTGCCAGTAGTATTGGGACTACATTCCAAGAGACCCAGTACTTC. It translates as CASSIGTTFQETQYF.